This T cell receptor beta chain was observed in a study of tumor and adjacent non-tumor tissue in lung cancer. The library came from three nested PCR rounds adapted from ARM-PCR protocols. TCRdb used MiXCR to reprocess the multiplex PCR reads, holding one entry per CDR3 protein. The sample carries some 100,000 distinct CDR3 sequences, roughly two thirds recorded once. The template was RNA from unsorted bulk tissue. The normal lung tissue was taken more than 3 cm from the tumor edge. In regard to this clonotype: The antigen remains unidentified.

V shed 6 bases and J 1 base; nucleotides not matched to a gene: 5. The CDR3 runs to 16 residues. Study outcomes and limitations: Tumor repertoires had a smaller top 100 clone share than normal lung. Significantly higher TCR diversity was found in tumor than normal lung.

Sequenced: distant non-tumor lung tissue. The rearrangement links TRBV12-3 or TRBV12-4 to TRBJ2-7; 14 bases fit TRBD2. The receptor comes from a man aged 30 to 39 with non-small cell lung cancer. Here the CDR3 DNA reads TGTGCCAGCAGAGGACTAGCGGGGGGAAGGTCCTACGAGCAGTACTTC. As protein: CASRGLAGGRSYEQYF.